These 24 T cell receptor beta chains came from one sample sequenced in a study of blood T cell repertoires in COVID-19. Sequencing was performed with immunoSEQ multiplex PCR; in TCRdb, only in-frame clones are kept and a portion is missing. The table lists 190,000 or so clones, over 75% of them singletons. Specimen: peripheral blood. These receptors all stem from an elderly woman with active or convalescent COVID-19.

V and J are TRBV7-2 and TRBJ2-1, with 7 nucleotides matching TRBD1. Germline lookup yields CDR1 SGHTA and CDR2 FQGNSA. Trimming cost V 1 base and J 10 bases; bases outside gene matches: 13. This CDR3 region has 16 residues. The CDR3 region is CASSLVQGVLNGEQFF. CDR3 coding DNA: TGTGCCAGCAGCTTAGTGCAGGGGGTCTTAAATGGGGAGCAGTTCTTC.

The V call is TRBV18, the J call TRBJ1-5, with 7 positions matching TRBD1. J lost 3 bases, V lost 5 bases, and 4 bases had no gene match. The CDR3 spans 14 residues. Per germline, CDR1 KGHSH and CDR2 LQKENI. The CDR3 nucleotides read TGTGCCAGCTCAAAGGGACAGCTCAATCAGCCCCAGCATTTT. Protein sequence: CASSKGQLNQPQHF.

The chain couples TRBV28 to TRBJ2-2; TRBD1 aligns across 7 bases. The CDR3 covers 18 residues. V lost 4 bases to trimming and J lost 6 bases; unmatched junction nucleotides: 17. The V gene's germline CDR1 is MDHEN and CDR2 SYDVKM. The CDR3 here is CASSSPSGTVSVSGELFF. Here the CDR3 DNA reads TGTGCCAGCAGTTCCCCCTCCGGGACAGTGAGTGTCTCCGGGGAGCTGTTTTTT.

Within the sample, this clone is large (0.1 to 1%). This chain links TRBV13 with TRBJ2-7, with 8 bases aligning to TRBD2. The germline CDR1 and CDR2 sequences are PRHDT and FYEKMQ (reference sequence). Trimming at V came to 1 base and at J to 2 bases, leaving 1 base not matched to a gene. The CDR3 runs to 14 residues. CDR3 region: CASSLAGGTYEQYF. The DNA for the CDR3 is TGTGCCAGCAGCTTAGCGGGGGGGACCTACGAGCAGTACTTC. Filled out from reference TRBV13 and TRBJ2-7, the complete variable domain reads AAGVIQSPRHLIKEKRETATLKCYPIPRHDTVYWYQQGPGQDPQFLISFYEKMQSDKGSIPDRFSAQQFSDYHSELNMSSLELGDSALYFCASSLAGGTYEQYFGPGTRLTVT.

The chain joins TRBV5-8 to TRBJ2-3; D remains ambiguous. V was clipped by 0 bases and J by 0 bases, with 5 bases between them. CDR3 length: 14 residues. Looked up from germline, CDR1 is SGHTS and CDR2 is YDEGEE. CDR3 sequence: CASSLDRSTDTQYF. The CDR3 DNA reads TGTGCCAGCAGCTTGGATCGTAGCACAGATACGCAGTATTTT.

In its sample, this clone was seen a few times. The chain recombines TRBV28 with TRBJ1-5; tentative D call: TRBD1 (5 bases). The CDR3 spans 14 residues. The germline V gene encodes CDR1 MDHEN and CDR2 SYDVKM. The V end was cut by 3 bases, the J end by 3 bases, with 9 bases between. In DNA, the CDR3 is TGTGCCAGCAGTTTCAGGGCGGTCAATCAGCCCCAGCATTTT. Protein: CASSFRAVNQPQHF.

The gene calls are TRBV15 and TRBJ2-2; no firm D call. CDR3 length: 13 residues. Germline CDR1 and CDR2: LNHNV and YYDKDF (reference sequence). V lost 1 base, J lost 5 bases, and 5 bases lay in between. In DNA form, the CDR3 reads TGTGCCACCAGCAGAGGAGGAACCGGGGAGCTGTTTTTT. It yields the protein CATSRGGTGELFF.

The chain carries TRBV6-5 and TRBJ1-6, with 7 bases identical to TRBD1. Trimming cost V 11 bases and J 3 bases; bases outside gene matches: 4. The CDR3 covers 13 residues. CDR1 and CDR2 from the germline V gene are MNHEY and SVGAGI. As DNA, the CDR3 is TGTGCCGTCCGGGACAGCTATAATTCACCCCTCCACTTT. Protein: CAVRDSYNSPLHF.

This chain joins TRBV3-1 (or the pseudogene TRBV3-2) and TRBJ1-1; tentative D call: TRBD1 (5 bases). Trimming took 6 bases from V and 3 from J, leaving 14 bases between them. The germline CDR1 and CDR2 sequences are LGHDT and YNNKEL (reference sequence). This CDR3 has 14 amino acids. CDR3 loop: CASRISGGDTEAFF. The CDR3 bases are TGTGCCAGCAGAATCTCGGGGGGGGACACTGAAGCTTTCTTT.

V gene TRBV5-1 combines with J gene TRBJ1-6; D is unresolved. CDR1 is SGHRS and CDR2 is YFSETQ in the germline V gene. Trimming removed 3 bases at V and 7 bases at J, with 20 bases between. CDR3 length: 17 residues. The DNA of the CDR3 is TGCGCCAGCAGCTCGGGCCTCGAGGGAAGACGGAATTCACCCCTCCACTTT. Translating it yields CASSSGLEGRRNSPLHF.

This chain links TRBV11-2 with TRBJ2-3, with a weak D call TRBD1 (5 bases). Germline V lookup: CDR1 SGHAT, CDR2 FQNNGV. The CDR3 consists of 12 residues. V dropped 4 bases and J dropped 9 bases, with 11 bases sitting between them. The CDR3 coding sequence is TGTGCCAGCAGCTCGAACAGGTTCACGCAGTATTTT. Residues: CASSSNRFTQYF. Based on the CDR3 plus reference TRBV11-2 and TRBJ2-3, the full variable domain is EAGVAQSPRYKIIEKRQSVAFWCNPISGHATLYWYQQILGQGPKLLIQFQNNGVVDDSQLPKDRFSAERLKGVDSTLKIQPAKLEDSAVYLCASSSNRFTQYFGPGTRLTVL.

As DNA, the CDR3 is TGTGCCAGCAGCGTAGGCAGCACCGGGGAGCTGTTTTTT. This gives the protein CASSVGSTGELFF. The chain joins TRBV9 to TRBJ2-2; D remains unclear. Germline CDR1 SGDLS, CDR2 YYNGEE. V gave up 0 bases and J gave up 4 bases, with 4 bases separating them. The CDR3 sequence is 13 residues long.

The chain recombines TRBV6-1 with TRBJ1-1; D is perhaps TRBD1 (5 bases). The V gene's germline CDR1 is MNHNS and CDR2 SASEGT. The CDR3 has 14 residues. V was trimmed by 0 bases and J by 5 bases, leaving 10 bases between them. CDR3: CASSEAGGGTEAFF. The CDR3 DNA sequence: TGTGCCAGCAGTGAAGCCGGGGGTGGAACTGAAGCTTTCTTT.

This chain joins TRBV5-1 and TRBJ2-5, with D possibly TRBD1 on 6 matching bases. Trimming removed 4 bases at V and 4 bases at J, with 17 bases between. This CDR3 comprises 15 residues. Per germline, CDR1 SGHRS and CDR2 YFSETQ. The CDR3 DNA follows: TGCGCCAGCAGCCGGAGGACGGGCAGGGGAGAGACCCAGTACTTC. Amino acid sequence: CASSRRTGRGETQYF.

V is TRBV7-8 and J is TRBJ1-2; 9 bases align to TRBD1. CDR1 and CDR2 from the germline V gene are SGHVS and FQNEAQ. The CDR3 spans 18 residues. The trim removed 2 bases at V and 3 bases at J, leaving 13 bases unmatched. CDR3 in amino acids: CASSLFGGTGRRDYGYTF. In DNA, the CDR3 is TGTGCCAGCAGCTTATTTGGGGGGACAGGGCGGCGGGACTATGGCTACACCTTC.

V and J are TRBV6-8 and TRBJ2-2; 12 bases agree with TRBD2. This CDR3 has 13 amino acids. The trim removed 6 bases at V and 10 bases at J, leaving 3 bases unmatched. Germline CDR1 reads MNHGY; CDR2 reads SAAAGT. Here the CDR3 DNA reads TGTGCCAGCAGCCGACTAGCGGGGGAGGAGCTGTTTTTT. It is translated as CASSRLAGEELFF.

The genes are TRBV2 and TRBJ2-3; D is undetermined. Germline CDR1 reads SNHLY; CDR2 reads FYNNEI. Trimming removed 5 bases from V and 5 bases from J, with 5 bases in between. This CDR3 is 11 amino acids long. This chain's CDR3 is CASSPRDTQYF. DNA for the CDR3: TGTGCCAGCAGTCCTCGAGATACGCAGTATTTT.

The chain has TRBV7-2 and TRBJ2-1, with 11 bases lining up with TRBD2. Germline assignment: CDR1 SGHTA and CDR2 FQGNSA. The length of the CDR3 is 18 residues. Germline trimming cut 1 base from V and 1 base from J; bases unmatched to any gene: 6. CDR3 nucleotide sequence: TGTGCCAGCAGCTTAGAGTCGTCTAGCGGGGGGTCCTACAATGAGCAGTTCTTC. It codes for CASSLESSSGGSYNEQFF.

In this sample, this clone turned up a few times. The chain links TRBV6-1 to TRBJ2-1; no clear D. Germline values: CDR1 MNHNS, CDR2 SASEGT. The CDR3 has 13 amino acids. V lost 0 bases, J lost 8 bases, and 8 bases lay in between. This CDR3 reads CASSEAHVHEQFF. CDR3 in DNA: TGTGCCAGCAGTGAAGCCCATGTCCATGAGCAGTTCTTC.

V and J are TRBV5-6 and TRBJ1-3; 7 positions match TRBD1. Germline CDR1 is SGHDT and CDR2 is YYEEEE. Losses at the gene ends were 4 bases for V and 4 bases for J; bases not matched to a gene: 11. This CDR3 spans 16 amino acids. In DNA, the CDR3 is TGTGCCAGCAGCCAAGCCACAGGGGTGGACGGAAACACCATATATTTT. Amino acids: CASSQATGVDGNTIYF.

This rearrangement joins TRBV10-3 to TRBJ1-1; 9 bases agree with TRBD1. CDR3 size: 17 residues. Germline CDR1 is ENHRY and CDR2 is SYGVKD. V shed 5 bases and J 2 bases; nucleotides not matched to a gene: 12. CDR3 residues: CAISRDRVGASNTEAFF. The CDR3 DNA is TGTGCCATCAGTCGGGACAGGGTAGGGGCTTCTAACACTGAAGCTTTCTTT.

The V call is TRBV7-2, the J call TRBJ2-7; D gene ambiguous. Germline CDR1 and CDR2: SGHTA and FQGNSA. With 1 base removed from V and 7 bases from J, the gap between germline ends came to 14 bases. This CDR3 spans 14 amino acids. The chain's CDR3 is CASSLDRSVGEQYF. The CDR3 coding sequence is TGTGCCAGCAGCTTAGATAGGAGTGTTGGAGAGCAGTACTTC.

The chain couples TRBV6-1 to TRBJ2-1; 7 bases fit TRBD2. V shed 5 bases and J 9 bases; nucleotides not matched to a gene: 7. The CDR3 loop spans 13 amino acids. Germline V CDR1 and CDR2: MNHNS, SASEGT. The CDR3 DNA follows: TGTGCCAGCAGTTCCCCAGGGAGGGCTGAGCAGTTCTTC. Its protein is CASSSPGRAEQFF.

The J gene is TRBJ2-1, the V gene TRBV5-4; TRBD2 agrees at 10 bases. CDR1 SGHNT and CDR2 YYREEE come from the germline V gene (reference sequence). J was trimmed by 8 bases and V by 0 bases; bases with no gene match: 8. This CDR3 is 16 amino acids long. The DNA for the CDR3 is TGTGCCAGCAGCTTGGGAAGGCTAGCGGGGGACCATGAGCAGTTCTTC. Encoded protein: CASSLGRLAGDHEQFF.